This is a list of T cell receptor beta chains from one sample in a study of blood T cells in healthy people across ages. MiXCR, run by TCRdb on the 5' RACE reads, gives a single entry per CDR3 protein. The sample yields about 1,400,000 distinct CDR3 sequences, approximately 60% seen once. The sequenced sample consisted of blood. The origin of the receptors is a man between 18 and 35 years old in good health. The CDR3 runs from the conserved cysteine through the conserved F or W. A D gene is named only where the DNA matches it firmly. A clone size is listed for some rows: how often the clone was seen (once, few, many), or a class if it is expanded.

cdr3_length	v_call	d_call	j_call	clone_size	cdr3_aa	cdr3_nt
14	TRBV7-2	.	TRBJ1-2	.	CASSPARWGYGYTF	TGTGCCAGCAGCCCAGCGCGTTGGGGCTATGGCTACACCTTC
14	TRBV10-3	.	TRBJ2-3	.	CAIKKRTNTDTQYF	TGTGCCATCAAGAAACGTACAAACACAGATACGCAGTATTTT
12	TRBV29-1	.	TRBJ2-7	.	CSVEEGDNEQYF	TGCAGCGTTGAAGAGGGTGACAATGAGCAGTACTTC
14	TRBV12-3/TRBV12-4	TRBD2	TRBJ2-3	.	CASRLAGAADTQYF	TGTGCCAGCAGATTAGCGGGAGCTGCAGATACGCAGTATTTT
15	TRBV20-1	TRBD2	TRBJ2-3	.	CRASGLAASTDTQYF	TGCAGAGCTTCGGGACTAGCGGCTAGCACAGATACGCAGTATTTT
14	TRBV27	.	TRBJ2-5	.	CASSLSLQGETQYF	TGTGCCAGCAGTTTATCTCTTCAGGGCGAGACCCAGTACTTC
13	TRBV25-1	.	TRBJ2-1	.	CASSESYGNEQFF	TGTGCCAGCAGTGAATCGTACGGGAATGAGCAGTTCTTC
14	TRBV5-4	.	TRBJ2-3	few	CASSLEWSTDTQYF	TGTGCCAGCAGCTTGGAATGGAGCACAGATACGCAGTATTTT
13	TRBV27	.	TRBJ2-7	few	CASSLSMGNEQYF	TGTGCCAGCAGTTTATCAATGGGGAACGAGCAGTACTTC
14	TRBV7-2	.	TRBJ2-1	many	CASSLAGQINEQFF	TGTGCCAGCAGCTTAGCCGGACAGATCAATGAGCAGTTCTTC
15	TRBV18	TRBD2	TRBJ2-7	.	CASSPPGLADYEQYF	TGTGCCAGCTCACCACCGGGACTAGCGGACTACGAGCAGTACTTC
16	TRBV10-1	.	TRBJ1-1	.	CASSEAGIFPNTEAFF	TGCGCCAGCAGTGAGGCGGGGATATTTCCGAACACTGAAGCTTTCTTT
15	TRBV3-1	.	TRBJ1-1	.	CASSQDQRGRAEAFF	TGTGCCAGCAGCCAAGATCAACGGGGACGTGCTGAAGCTTTCTTT
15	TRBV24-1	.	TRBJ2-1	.	CATSPRGSPFNEQFF	TGTGCCACCAGTCCAAGAGGATCACCTTTCAATGAGCAGTTCTTC
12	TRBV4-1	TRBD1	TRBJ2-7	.	CASIGQAYEQYF	TGCGCCAGCATCGGACAGGCTTACGAGCAGTACTTC
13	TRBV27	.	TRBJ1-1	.	CASSLSRETEAFF	TGTGCCAGCAGCCTCTCTAGGGAGACTGAAGCTTTCTTT
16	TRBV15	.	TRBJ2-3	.	CATSRDASSDTDTQYF	TGTGCCACCAGCAGAGATGCATCGTCAGACACAGATACGCAGTATTTT
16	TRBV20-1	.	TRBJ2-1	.	CSARDRSASSYNEQFF	TGCAGTGCTAGAGATCGTTCAGCGAGCTCCTACAATGAGCAGTTCTTC
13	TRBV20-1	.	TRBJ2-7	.	CSAWDSSDYEQYF	TGCAGTGCTTGGGACTCTTCAGATTACGAGCAGTACTTC
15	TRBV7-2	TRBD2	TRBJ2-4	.	CASSLTGGIKNIQYF	TGTGCCAGCAGCTTGACGGGGGGGATAAAAAACATTCAGTACTTC
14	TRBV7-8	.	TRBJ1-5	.	CASRSPGSNQPQHF	TGTGCCAGCAGATCCCCGGGTAGCAATCAGCCCCAGCATTTT
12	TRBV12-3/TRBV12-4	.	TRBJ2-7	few	CASSLRLRQQYF	TGTGCCAGCAGTTTAAGACTTCGCCAGCAGTACTTC
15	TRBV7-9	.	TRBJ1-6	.	CASSRQTGYNSPLHF	TGTGCCAGCAGCCGACAGACAGGTTATAATTCACCCCTCCACTTT
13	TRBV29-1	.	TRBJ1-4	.	CSVAGQYNEKLFF	TGCAGCGTTGCAGGACAGTATAATGAAAAACTGTTTTTT
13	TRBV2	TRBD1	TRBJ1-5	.	CASNEQGNQPQHF	TGTGCCAGCAATGAACAGGGGAATCAGCCCCAGCATTTT
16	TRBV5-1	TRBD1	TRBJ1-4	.	CASSSGQASTNEKLFF	TGCGCCAGCAGCTCCGGACAGGCCTCAACTAATGAAAAACTGTTTTTT
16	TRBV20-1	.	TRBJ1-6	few	CSARAGAGGITSPLHF	TGCAGTGCTAGAGCGGGGGCTGGGGGCATCACTTCACCCCTCCACTTT
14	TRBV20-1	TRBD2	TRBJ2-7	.	CSATLAGALHEQYF	TGCAGTGCGACCCTAGCGGGAGCGCTCCACGAGCAGTACTTC
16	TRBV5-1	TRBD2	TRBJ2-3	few	CASSPRLAGGSDTQYF	TGCGCCAGCAGCCCAAGACTAGCGGGAGGATCAGATACGCAGTATTTT
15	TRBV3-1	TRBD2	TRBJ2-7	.	CASSHSGLATHEQYF	TGTGCCAGCAGCCATTCAGGACTAGCTACCCACGAGCAGTACTTC
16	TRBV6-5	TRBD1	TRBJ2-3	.	CASSYSLTGWTDTQYF	TGTGCCAGCAGTTACTCTCTGACAGGGTGGACAGATACGCAGTATTTT
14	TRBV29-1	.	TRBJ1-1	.	CSVENRLAGTEAFF	TGCAGCGTTGAAAATCGGCTTGCGGGGACTGAAGCTTTCTTT
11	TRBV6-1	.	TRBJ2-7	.	CASPNLYEQYF	TGTGCCAGCCCAAACCTCTACGAGCAGTACTTC
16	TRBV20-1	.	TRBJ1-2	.	CSARDHRRSPSYGYTF	TGCAGTGCTAGAGATCATCGACGGAGCCCTTCTTATGGCTACACCTTC
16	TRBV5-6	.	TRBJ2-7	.	CASSDGQGYSTYEQYF	TGTGCCAGCAGCGACGGACAAGGCTATAGTACCTACGAGCAGTACTTC
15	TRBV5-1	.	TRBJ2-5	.	CASSLGDRDQETQYF	TGCGCCAGCAGCTTGGGCGACAGAGACCAAGAGACCCAGTACTTC
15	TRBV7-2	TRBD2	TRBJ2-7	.	CASSLELAGGRGQYF	TGTGCCAGCAGCTTAGAGCTAGCGGGGGGTCGTGGGCAGTACTTC
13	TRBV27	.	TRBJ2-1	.	CASSLTSRNEQFF	TGTGCCAGCAGTCTTACCTCGAGGAATGAGCAGTTCTTC
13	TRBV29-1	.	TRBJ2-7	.	CSVGGVPSYEQYF	TGCAGCGTTGGTGGCGTACCCTCCTACGAGCAGTACTTC
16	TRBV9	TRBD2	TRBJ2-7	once	CASSEGTGTSSYEQYF	TGTGCCAGCAGCGAGGGGACCGGGACTAGCTCCTACGAGCAGTACTTC
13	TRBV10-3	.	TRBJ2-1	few	CAISGYSYNEQFF	TGTGCCATCAGTGGGTACAGCTACAATGAGCAGTTCTTC
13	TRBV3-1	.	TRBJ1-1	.	CASSQVTWTEAFF	TGTGCCAGCAGCCAAGTGACATGGACTGAAGCTTTCTTT
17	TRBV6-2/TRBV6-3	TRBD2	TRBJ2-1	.	CASSPKLAVSSYNEQFF	TGTGCCAGCAGCCCAAAACTAGCGGTAAGCTCCTACAATGAGCAGTTCTTC
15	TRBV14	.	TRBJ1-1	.	CASSPRAGVVREAFF	TGTGCCAGCAGTCCGCGGGCGGGAGTTGTGCGTGAAGCTTTCTTT
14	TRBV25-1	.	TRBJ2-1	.	CASSGGIYGRGWFF	TGTGCCAGCAGTGGCGGGATCTACGGGAGAGGTTGGTTCTTC
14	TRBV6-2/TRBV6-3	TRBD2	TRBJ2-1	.	CASKGLALYNEQFF	TGTGCCAGCAAGGGACTAGCCCTCTACAATGAGCAGTTCTTC
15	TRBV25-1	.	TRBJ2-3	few	CASSEGGTGTDTQYF	TGTGCCAGCAGTGAAGGCGGGACAGGCACAGATACGCAGTATTTT
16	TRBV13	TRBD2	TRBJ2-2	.	CASSPTTSGARGELFF	TGTGCCAGCAGCCCAACGACTAGCGGGGCCCGGGGGGAGCTGTTTTTT
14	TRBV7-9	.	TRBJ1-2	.	CASTVDRGVYGYTF	TGTGCCAGCACCGTCGACCGGGGAGTCTATGGCTACACCTTC
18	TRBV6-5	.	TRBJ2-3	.	CASSYLFLAGGGTDTQYF	TGTGCCAGCAGTTACCTATTTCTTGCTGGCGGGGGCACAGATACGCAGTATTTT
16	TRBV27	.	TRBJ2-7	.	CASSPRDYPYSYEQYF	TGTGCCAGCAGTCCCCGCGACTACCCTTACTCCTACGAGCAGTACTTC